These T cell receptor beta chains were read from a single sample in a study of cytomegalovirus exposure and HLA in healthy donors. Assay used: immunoSEQ multiplex PCR; TCRdb lists only in-frame clones, some missing. This sample has 150,000 to 180,000 clones, with roughly 77% found just once. Sequencing input: PBMCs. Receptors originate from a man aged 25 to 40 in good health and CMV-seropositive. Both conserved end residues are part of each CDR3. The D gene is left open where the match is weak. Clone size appears in some rows only: once, few, many, or a class for an expanded clone.

j_call: TRBJ2-5
d_call: .
v_call: TRBV29-1
clone_size: .
cdr3_nt: TGCAGCGTTGATCTAGAGACCCAGTACTTC
cdr3_aa: CSVDLETQYF

j_call: TRBJ2-5
d_call: .
v_call: TRBV2
clone_size: .
cdr3_nt: TGTGCCAGCAAGGGGACTCAAGAGACCCAGTACTTC
cdr3_aa: CASKGTQETQYF

j_call: TRBJ2-7
d_call: TRBD2
v_call: TRBV6-5
clone_size: .
cdr3_nt: TGTGCCAGCAGGGAAACTAGCGGGACCTACGAGCAGTACTTC
cdr3_aa: CASRETSGTYEQYF

j_call: TRBJ2-7
d_call: .
v_call: TRBV6-1
clone_size: .
cdr3_nt: TGTGCCAGCAGTGTCAGACATTTCTACGAGCAGTACTTC
cdr3_aa: CASSVRHFYEQYF

j_call: TRBJ1-1
d_call: TRBD1
v_call: TRBV9
clone_size: .
cdr3_nt: TGTGCCAGCAGCGTAGTAGGGGACAGGGGAAACACTGAAGCTTTCTTT
cdr3_aa: CASSVVGDRGNTEAFF

j_call: TRBJ1-1
d_call: .
v_call: TRBV7-9
clone_size: .
cdr3_nt: TGTGCCAGCACCTCGGACACTGAAGCTTTCTTT
cdr3_aa: CASTSDTEAFF

j_call: TRBJ2-7
d_call: TRBD2
v_call: TRBV2
clone_size: .
cdr3_nt: TGTGCCAGCAGGCTGACTAGCGGGAATCCGGTTGGGGCCTACGAGCAGTACTTC
cdr3_aa: CASRLTSGNPVGAYEQYF

j_call: TRBJ1-5
d_call: .
v_call: TRBV7-6
clone_size: .
cdr3_nt: TGTGCCAGCAGCGCCGACTCTCCAGGGTCAGATCAGCCCCAGCATTTT
cdr3_aa: CASSADSPGSDQPQHF

j_call: TRBJ2-3
d_call: TRBD2
v_call: TRBV29-1
clone_size: .
cdr3_nt: TGCAGCGGAACTAGCGGTACTACCACAGATACGCAGTATTTT
cdr3_aa: CSGTSGTTTDTQYF

j_call: TRBJ2-7
d_call: .
v_call: TRBV2
clone_size: .
cdr3_nt: TGTGCCAGCAGCTCCCTGACTAGTGGCTACGAGCAGTACTTC
cdr3_aa: CASSSLTSGYEQYF

j_call: TRBJ2-6
d_call: .
v_call: TRBV30
clone_size: .
cdr3_nt: TGTGCCTGGGAGACAGTTTATTCTGGGGCCAACGTCCTGACTTTC
cdr3_aa: CAWETVYSGANVLTF

j_call: TRBJ2-1
d_call: TRBD1
v_call: TRBV5-1
clone_size: .
cdr3_nt: TGCGCCAGCAGCTTGGGGACAGGGGTCAATGAGCAGTTCTTC
cdr3_aa: CASSLGTGVNEQFF

j_call: TRBJ1-1
d_call: TRBD1
v_call: TRBV27
clone_size: .
cdr3_nt: TGTGCCAGCAGTCCCAGGGGGACTGAAGCTTTCTTT
cdr3_aa: CASSPRGTEAFF

j_call: TRBJ2-5
d_call: .
v_call: TRBV27
clone_size: .
cdr3_nt: TGTGCCAGCAGTCCGTATCACCAAGAGACCCAGTACTTC
cdr3_aa: CASSPYHQETQYF

j_call: TRBJ2-3
d_call: TRBD2
v_call: TRBV4-2
clone_size: .
cdr3_nt: TGTGCCAGCAGCCAGGAACCGGGACTAGGGACAGATACGCAGTATTTT
cdr3_aa: CASSQEPGLGTDTQYF

j_call: TRBJ1-2
d_call: .
v_call: TRBV6-4
clone_size: once
cdr3_nt: TGTGCCAGCAGTAGGGGTTCCTCTACTAACTATGGCTACACCTTC
cdr3_aa: CASSRGSSTNYGYTF

j_call: TRBJ1-1
d_call: .
v_call: TRBV9
clone_size: .
cdr3_nt: TGTGCCAGCAGCGGCGATGTCGTCGCTGAAGCTTTCTTT
cdr3_aa: CASSGDVVAEAFF

j_call: TRBJ2-2
d_call: .
v_call: TRBV5-4
clone_size: .
cdr3_nt: TGTGCCAGCAGCTTGCAATTGAACACCGGGGAGCTGTTTTTT
cdr3_aa: CASSLQLNTGELFF

j_call: TRBJ2-2
d_call: TRBD1
v_call: TRBV5-4
clone_size: few
cdr3_nt: TGTGCCAGCAGCCCTGGACAGGGCGGTATGGCCGGGGAGCTGTTTTTT
cdr3_aa: CASSPGQGGMAGELFF

j_call: TRBJ1-2
d_call: TRBD1
v_call: TRBV6-6
clone_size: .
cdr3_nt: TGTGCCAGCAGTTACCCGACAGGGGCGCTTGGCTATGGCTACACCTTC
cdr3_aa: CASSYPTGALGYGYTF

j_call: TRBJ2-5
d_call: .
v_call: TRBV7-6
clone_size: once
cdr3_nt: TGTGCCAGCAGCTTAGCGCTGGTCCGGGAGACCCAGTACTTC
cdr3_aa: CASSLALVRETQYF

j_call: TRBJ2-2
d_call: TRBD2
v_call: TRBV5-1
clone_size: .
cdr3_nt: TGCGCCAGCAGCTTGACGAGCGGGAGGGGCACCGGGGAGCTGTTTTTT
cdr3_aa: CASSLTSGRGTGELFF